The 4 T cell receptor beta chains listed next were all sequenced from one sample in a study of blood T cell repertoires in COVID-19. The method was immunoSEQ multiplex PCR; TCRdb's version includes in-frame clones alone and lacks a portion of them. This table holds 250,000 to 350,000 clones, 90% found once. The sequenced sample consisted of peripheral blood. The receptors shown here come from a woman aged 25 to 39 with COVID-19, enrolled during active disease.

This chain connects TRBV14 to TRBJ2-1, with D possibly matching TRBD2 (7 bases). CDR3 length equals 22 residues. Germline V gene lookup returns CDR1 SGHDN and CDR2 FVKESK. V was cut by 4 bases and J by 4 bases, with 35 bases left in between. The CDR3, as DNA: TGTGCCAGCAGCCCGACGAAGGGGGATTCGTCGGGCGGGAGTGGTGGGTACAATGAGCAGTTCTTC. Encoded protein: CASSPTKGDSSGGSGGYNEQFF.

The rearrangement links TRBV11-2 to TRBJ2-6; D ambiguous. From germline, CDR1 is SGHAT and CDR2 FQNNGV. V lost 3 bases and J 3 bases, leaving 3 bases between the germline ends. This CDR3 region has 13 residues. CDR3 amino acids: CASSFSGANVLTF. The CDR3 DNA reads as TGTGCCAGCAGCTTCAGTGGGGCCAACGTCCTGACTTTC.

The CDR3 spells CASSQLGQRNYGYTF. The CDR3 bases are TGTGCCAGCAGCCAACTCGGACAGAGAAACTATGGCTACACCTTC. The V gene is TRBV14, the J gene TRBJ1-2; tentative D call: TRBD1 (6 bases). The V end was cut by 2 bases, the J end by 2 bases, with 12 bases between. The CDR3 has 15 amino acids. CDR1 is SGHDN, CDR2 FVKESK, per germline.

V and J are TRBV7-9 and TRBJ2-1; 10 nucleotides align to TRBD1. V lost 3 bases and J lost 2; bases outside the gene matches: 1. The CDR3 is 15 amino acids. Germline V gene sequence: CDR1 SEHNR, CDR2 FQNEAQ (reference sequence). The CDR3 sequence: CASSLGQGPYNEQFF. The CDR3 DNA is TGTGCCAGCAGCTTGGGACAGGGGCCCTACAATGAGCAGTTCTTC.